This T cell receptor beta chain was captured in a study of CD8 T cells in ankylosing spondylitis. Libraries of TCR beta came from quantitative 5'-RACE with molecular barcodes. Via MiXCR, TCRdb re-called the 5' RACE reads, giving one row per CDR3 protein. The sample lists 200,000 or so distinct CDR3 sequences, 10% to 15% occurring once. The germline V gene encodes CDR1 MNHEY and CDR2 SMNVEV (reference sequence). The CDR3 spans 14 residues. V dropped 5 bases and J dropped 3; count of bases not matched to a gene: 4. This clonotype was detected a few times. Its antigen remains unidentified. Whole-study results and caveats: Clones that were linked to disease were CD8+ and were relatively rare in peripheral blood. Disease-linked clones were reportedly significantly enriched in matched ankylosing spondylitis synovial fluid.

The sequencing sample was made of blood, either unsorted or a sorted T cell fraction (not recorded which). The V gene is TRBV27, the J gene TRBJ1-1; 9 bases are shared with TRBD1. The receptor was derived from a female donor with ankylosing spondylitis or in good health (not recorded which). CDR3 coding DNA: TGTGCCAGCAGTACCCGGGACAGGGACACTGAAGCTTTCTTT. Translation: CASSTRDRDTEAFF.